This T cell receptor (beta chain) was found in a study of blood T cells in healthy people across ages. For the second PCR, which ran for roughly 6 to 12 cycles, a sample-barcoded 5' primer and a J-beta primer mix were used. Each CDR3 protein gets one entry after TCRdb re-called the 5' RACE reads with MiXCR. Of 700,000 to 900,000 distinct CDR3 sequences in the sample, around 25% were seen once. The V gene end was trimmed by 3 bases and the J gene end by 6 bases; junction bases not matched to a gene: 5. Germline V gives CDR1 SNHLY, CDR2 FYNNEI. The CDR3 consists of 14 residues. These data are also associated with another study on T cells of mothers and their children.

V usage is TRBV2 and J usage is TRBJ1-5; 7 nucleotides align to TRBD1. This TCR was recovered from a boy aged 5-17 years in good health. Sequenced input: blood. CDR3 bases: TGTGCCAGCAGTGAGGGCAGGGGGGGTCAGCCCCAGCATTTT. This encodes CASSEGRGGQPQHF.